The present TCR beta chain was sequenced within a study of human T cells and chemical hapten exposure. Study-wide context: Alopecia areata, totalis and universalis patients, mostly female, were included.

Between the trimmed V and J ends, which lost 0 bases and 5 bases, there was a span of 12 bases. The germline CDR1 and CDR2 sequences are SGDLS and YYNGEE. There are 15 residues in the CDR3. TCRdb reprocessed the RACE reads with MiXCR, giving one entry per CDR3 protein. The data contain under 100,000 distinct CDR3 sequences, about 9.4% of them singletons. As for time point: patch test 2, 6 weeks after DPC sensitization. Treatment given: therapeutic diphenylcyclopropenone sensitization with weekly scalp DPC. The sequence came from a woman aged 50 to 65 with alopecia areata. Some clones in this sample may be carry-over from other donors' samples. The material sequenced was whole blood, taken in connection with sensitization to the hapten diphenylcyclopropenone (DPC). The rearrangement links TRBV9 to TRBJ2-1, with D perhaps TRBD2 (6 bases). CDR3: CASSVVAGPNNEQFF. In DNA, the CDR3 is TGTGCCAGCAGCGTAGTGGCGGGACCCAACAATGAGCAGTTCTTC.